Listed below are T cell receptor beta chains from one sample, sequenced in a study of cytomegalovirus exposure and HLA in healthy donors. Profiled with immunoSEQ multiplex PCR; TCRdb holds only in-frame clones, not every one. The data show some 140,000 clones, about 70% seen once. The sequencing input was PBMCs. The receptors stem from a man in his forties in good health and CMV-seronegative. CDR3s include the opening cysteine and the closing phenylalanine or tryptophan. Fields, in order: V gene, D gene, clone size, CDR3 length, J gene, CDR3 protein, CDR3 DNA. A D gene is named only where the DNA matches it firmly. Size tells how often a clone was seen (once, few, many) or the class of an expanded clone, and some rows leave it out.

>TRBV5-1|.|.|15|TRBJ1-3
CASSGAGASGNTIYF
TGCGCCAGCAGCGGGGCAGGGGCCTCAGGAAACACCATATATTTT
>TRBV5-6|TRBD1|few|15|TRBJ1-2
CASSLAAGGGYGYTF
TGTGCCAGCAGCTTGGCCGCAGGGGGCGGCTATGGCTACACCTTC
>TRBV4-2|.|.|12|TRBJ2-5
CASSQDRETQYF
TGTGCCAGCAGCCAAGATCGGGAGACCCAGTACTTC
>TRBV7-3|.|.|13|TRBJ2-7
CASSLTRDYEQYF
TGTGCCAGCAGCTTAACTCGGGACTACGAGCAGTACTTC
>TRBV11-3|.|.|15|TRBJ1-4
CASSLGASTNEKLFF
TGTGCCAGCAGCCTAGGGGCATCGACTAATGAAAAACTGTTTTTT
>TRBV10-3|.|.|14|TRBJ1-2
CAILQGAANYGYTF
TGTGCCATTCTGCAGGGCGCAGCTAACTATGGCTACACCTTC
>TRBV7-9|.|.|13|TRBJ1-1
CASSSSLAPEAFF
TGTGCCAGCAGCTCCAGCTTAGCGCCTGAAGCTTTCTTT
>TRBV19|.|.|11|TRBJ1-4
CASTRGEKLFF
TGTGCCAGTACCCGGGGGGAAAAACTGTTTTTT
>TRBV6-5|TRBD1|.|14|TRBJ2-5
CASRLQGTQETQYF
TGTGCCAGCAGGCTACAGGGGACCCAAGAGACCCAGTACTTC
>TRBV7-9|.|.|12|TRBJ2-3
CASSRERNTQYF
TGTGCCAGCAGCCGCGAACGTAATACGCAGTATTTT
>TRBV4-1|TRBD2|.|16|TRBJ2-1
CASSRPGTSAVNEQFF
TGCGCCAGCAGCAGACCCGGGACTAGCGCTGTTAATGAGCAGTTCTTC
>TRBV18|.|once|14|TRBJ1-2
CASSPDRTAYGYTF
TGTGCCAGCTCACCAGATCGCACAGCTTATGGCTACACCTTC
>TRBV6-1|.|.|15|TRBJ1-5
CASWPTEDSNQPQHF
TGTGCCAGCTGGCCAACGGAGGATAGCAATCAGCCCCAGCATTTT
>TRBV21-1|.|.|15|TRBJ2-7
CASSGRGPSSYEQYF
TGTGCCAGCAGCGGACGCGGGCCGAGCTCCTACGAGCAGTACTTC
>TRBV19|.|few|15|TRBJ1-2
CASSIGRGPIYGYTF
TGTGCCAGTAGTATAGGGCGGGGACCGATCTATGGCTACACCTTC
>TRBV13|.|.|15|TRBJ2-7
CASSAGFLPVYEQYF
TGTGCCAGCAGCGCAGGGTTTTTGCCCGTCTACGAGCAGTACTTC
>TRBV29-1|TRBD1|once|14|TRBJ1-1
CSVEGVTGLAEAFF
TGCAGCGTTGAAGGGGTGACAGGGCTCGCTGAAGCTTTCTTT
>TRBV5-1|TRBD1|.|15|TRBJ1-5
CASSPLGQSGQPQHF
TGCGCCAGCAGCCCTTTGGGACAGTCGGGTCAGCCCCAGCATTTT
>TRBV27|.|.|14|TRBJ2-7
CASSSGTHQTEQYF
TGTGCCAGCAGTTCCGGGACACACCAGACCGAGCAGTACTTC
>TRBV30|TRBD1|.|11|TRBJ2-7
CAWSGQGEQYF
TGTGCCTGGAGTGGACAGGGCGAGCAGTACTTC
>TRBV7-2|.|.|15|TRBJ2-7
CASSLGGALSYEQYF
TGTGCCAGCAGCTTAGGCGGGGCCCTCTCCTACGAGCAGTACTTC
>TRBV4-1|.|.|14|TRBJ1-2
CASSQDTGPYGYTF
TGCGCCAGCAGCCAAGATACAGGGCCCTATGGCTACACCTTC
>TRBV5-4|TRBD2|.|13|TRBJ2-7
CASSQSGDYEQYF
TGTGCCAGCAGCCAGAGCGGGGACTACGAGCAGTACTTC
>TRBV9|TRBD2|.|16|TRBJ2-7
CASSPGLAGPSYEQYF
TGTGCCAGCAGCCCCGGACTAGCGGGCCCCTCCTACGAGCAGTACTTC
>TRBV7-2|.|.|15|TRBJ2-5
CASSFSGLGLSTQYF
TGTGCCAGCAGCTTCTCTGGGCTGGGGCTATCGACCCAGTACTTC
>TRBV29-1|TRBD1|few|15|TRBJ1-4
CSASHSGTGVEKLFF
TGCAGCGCCTCTCACTCCGGGACAGGGGTTGAAAAACTGTTTTTT
>TRBV2|TRBD1|.|13|TRBJ1-5
CASSRDRDQPQHF
TGTGCCAGCAGCCGGGACAGGGATCAGCCCCAGCATTTT
>TRBV7-2|.|.|15|TRBJ1-5
CASSFQVTGNQPQHF
TGTGCCAGCAGCTTTCAGGTAACGGGCAATCAGCCCCAGCATTTT
>TRBV29-1|TRBD2|.|15|TRBJ2-1
CSVAYLAPPGGEQFF
TGCAGCGTTGCTTATTTAGCCCCACCGGGGGGGGAGCAGTTCTTC
>TRBV7-2|TRBD2|.|16|TRBJ2-1
CASSLLASGSYNEQFF
TGTGCCAGCAGCTTACTCGCTAGCGGGAGTTACAATGAGCAGTTCTTC
>TRBV5-1|.|.|13|TRBJ1-2
CASTSTGPYGYTF
TGCGCCAGCACCTCGACAGGCCCCTATGGCTACACCTTC
>TRBV9|TRBD1|.|18|TRBJ1-4
CASSVGRDSQPRSEKLFF
TGTGCCAGCAGCGTTGGTAGGGACAGCCAGCCCCGGAGTGAAAAACTGTTTTTT
>TRBV2|TRBD1|.|14|TRBJ1-5
CASRLTGAGQPQHF
TGTGCCAGCAGACTCACAGGGGCTGGTCAGCCCCAGCATTTT
>TRBV2|.|.|13|TRBJ1-1
CASTNGQNTEAFF
TGTGCCAGCACGAACGGACAGAACACTGAAGCTTTCTTT
>TRBV15|.|.|16|TRBJ2-7
CATSRDLAGGSYEQYF
TGTGCCACCAGCAGAGATTTGGCAGGGGGGTCCTACGAGCAGTACTTC
>TRBV5-6|.|.|14|TRBJ2-3
CASSLGGSPDTQYF
TGTGCCAGCAGCTTGGGAGGGTCCCCAGATACGCAGTATTTT
>TRBV9|.|.|14|TRBJ1-1
CASSSQIMNTEAFF
TGTGCCAGCAGCTCTCAGATTATGAACACTGAAGCTTTCTTT
>TRBV2|.|.|10|TRBJ2-7
CASSQYEQYF
TGTGCCAGCAGTCAATACGAGCAGTACTTC
>TRBV19|TRBD1|.|16|TRBJ1-3
CASSIMGTVSGNTIYF
TGTGCCAGTAGTATTATGGGGACAGTATCCGGAAACACCATATATTTT
>TRBV5-1|TRBD2|.|18|TRBJ2-7
CASSLGLAGGVSSYEQYF
TGCGCCAGCAGCCTGGGACTAGCGGGGGGCGTGAGCTCCTACGAGCAGTACTTC
>TRBV6-6|TRBD1|.|14|TRBJ2-7
CASSPGDRGGEQYF
TGTGCCAGCAGTCCGGGGGACAGGGGTGGCGAGCAGTACTTC
>TRBV4-3|TRBD2|.|17|TRBJ2-2
CASSQDRLAGANGELFF
TGCGCCAGCAGCCAAGATAGGCTAGCGGGAGCAAACGGGGAGCTGTTTTTT
>TRBV4-3|.|.|16|TRBJ1-1
CASSQDQDTTNTEAFF
TGCGCCAGCAGCCAAGACCAGGACACTACGAACACTGAAGCTTTCTTT
>TRBV5-4|TRBD1|.|17|TRBJ2-5
CASSLGPGTGAQETQYF
TGTGCCAGCAGCTTGGGCCCCGGGACAGGGGCTCAAGAGACCCAGTACTTC
>TRBV10-3|TRBD1|.|15|TRBJ2-7
CAASTPGQGVREQYF
TGTGCCGCCTCGACCCCGGGACAGGGGGTTCGCGAGCAGTACTTC
>TRBV7-2|.|.|17|TRBJ1-3
CASSLGTGPNSGNTIYF
TGTGCCAGCAGCTTAGGTACAGGTCCGAACTCTGGAAACACCATATATTTT
>TRBV11-3|TRBD1|few|15|TRBJ1-1
CASSSGTGKGTEAFF
TGTGCCAGCAGCTCCGGGACAGGGAAAGGCACTGAAGCTTTCTTT
>TRBV9|.|.|15|TRBJ1-2
CASSVGAGANGGYTF
TGTGCCAGCAGCGTAGGGGCAGGGGCGAATGGAGGCTACACCTTC
>TRBV11-3|.|.|18|TRBJ2-2
CASSLGRGAGPNTGELFF
TGTGCCAGCAGCTTAGGACGAGGAGCGGGCCCTAACACCGGGGAGCTGTTTTTT